This TCR beta chain originates from a study of post-analysis software for immune sequencing data. Findings and caveats of the study: Patients had higher frequencies than controls of about 5 TRBV segments, including TRBV5-6, TRBV5-1 and TRBV20-1.

The authors incorporated unique molecular identifiers into the TCR beta cDNA libraries. TCRdb used MiXCR to reprocess the PCR reads, holding one entry per CDR3 protein. The profile shows approximately 660,000 distinct CDR3 sequences, roughly three fifths of them singletons. This clonotype was seen only a few times. Its cognate antigen is unknown. CDR3 length: 13 amino acids. V dropped 3 bases and J dropped 5; count of bases not matched to a gene: 6. Germline CDR1 SQVTM, CDR2 ANQGSEA. The chain couples TRBV29-1 to TRBJ2-5; 7 bases line up with TRBD2. Sample: blood. The TCR sequence derives from a girl under 10 years old with multiple sclerosis. This chain's CDR3 is CSVDVGGPETQYF. The CDR3 nucleotides are TGCAGCGTTGATGTGGGAGGGCCGGAGACCCAGTACTTC.